This T cell receptor beta chain was identified during a study of T cell changes during pregnancy in multiple sclerosis. CDR1 SNHLY and CDR2 FYNNEI come from the germline V gene. V trimming: 5 bases; J trimming: 3 bases; junction bases outside the gene matches: 13. The CDR3 is 18 amino acids. Repertoires were generated with immunoSEQ multiplex PCR, while TCRdb's copy carries only in-frame clones and drops some. The data show about 100,000 clones, 93% seen once. Source: peripheral blood, taken after pregnancy. The receptor's source is a female donor with multiple sclerosis, enrolled in a pregnancy study. The V gene is TRBV2, the J gene TRBJ2-2; 9 positions agree with TRBD1. CDR3 sequence: CASSSPGTGLWDTGELFF. Written as DNA, the CDR3 is TGTGCCAGCAGTAGTCCCGGGACAGGGCTCTGGGACACCGGGGAGCTGTTTTTT.